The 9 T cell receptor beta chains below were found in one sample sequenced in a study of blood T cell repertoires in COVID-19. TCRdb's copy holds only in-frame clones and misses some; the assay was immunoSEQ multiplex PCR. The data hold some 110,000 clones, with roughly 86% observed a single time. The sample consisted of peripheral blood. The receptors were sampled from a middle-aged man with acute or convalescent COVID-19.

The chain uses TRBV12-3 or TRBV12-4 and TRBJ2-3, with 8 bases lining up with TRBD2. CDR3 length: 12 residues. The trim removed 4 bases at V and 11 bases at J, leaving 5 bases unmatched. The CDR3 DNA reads TGTGCCAGCAGTTACAGCGGGAGTGGGCAGTATTTT. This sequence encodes CASSYSGSGQYF.

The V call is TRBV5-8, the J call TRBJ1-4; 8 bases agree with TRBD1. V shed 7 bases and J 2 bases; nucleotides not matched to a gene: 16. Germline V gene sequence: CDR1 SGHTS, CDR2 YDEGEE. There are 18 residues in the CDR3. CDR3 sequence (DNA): TGTGCCAGCGGCCACCGAGGAGGAAGACAGGGGACTAATGAAAAACTGTTTTTT. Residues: CASGHRGGRQGTNEKLFF. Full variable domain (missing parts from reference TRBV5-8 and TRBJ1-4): EAGVTQSPTHLIKTRGQQATLRCSPISGHTSVYWYQQALGLGLQFLLWYDEGEERNRGNFPPRFSGRQFPNYSSELNVNALELEDSALYLCASGHRGGRQGTNEKLFFGSGTQLSVL.

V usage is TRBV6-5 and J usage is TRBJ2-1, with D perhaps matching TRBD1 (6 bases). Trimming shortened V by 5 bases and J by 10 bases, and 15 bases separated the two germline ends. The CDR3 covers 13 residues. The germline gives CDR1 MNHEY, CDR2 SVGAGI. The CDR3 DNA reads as TGTGCCAGCAGTCGCCAGGGGTATGGCGAGCAGTTCTTC. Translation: CASSRQGYGEQFF.

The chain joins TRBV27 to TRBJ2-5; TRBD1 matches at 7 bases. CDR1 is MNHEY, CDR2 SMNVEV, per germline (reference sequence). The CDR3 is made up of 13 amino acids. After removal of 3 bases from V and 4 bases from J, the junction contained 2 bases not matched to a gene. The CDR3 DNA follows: TGTGCCAGCAGTTTCACAGGGGCAGAGACCCAGTACTTC. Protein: CASSFTGAETQYF.

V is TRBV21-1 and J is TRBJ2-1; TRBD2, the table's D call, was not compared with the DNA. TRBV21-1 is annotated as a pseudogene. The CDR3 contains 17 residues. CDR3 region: CASSKAPRGGSYNEQFF. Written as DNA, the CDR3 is TGTGCCAGCAGCAAAGCGCCGCGGGGGGGGTCCTACAATGAGCAGTTCTTC.

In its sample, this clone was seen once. The CDR3 coding sequence is TGTGCCAGTAGTATACGCCAGGACACCGGGGAGCTGTTTTTT. Protein sequence: CASSIRQDTGELFF. J is TRBJ2-2 and V is TRBV19, with D unresolved. The CDR3 length is 14 residues. Germline loops: CDR1 LNHDA, CDR2 SQIVND (reference sequence). V gave up 2 bases and J gave up 3 bases, with 7 bases separating them.

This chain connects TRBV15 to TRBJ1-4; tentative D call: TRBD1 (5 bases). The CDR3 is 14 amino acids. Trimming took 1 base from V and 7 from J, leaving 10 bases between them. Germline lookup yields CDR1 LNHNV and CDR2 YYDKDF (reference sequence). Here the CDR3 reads CATSRVREGEKLFF. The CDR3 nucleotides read TGTGCCACCAGCAGAGTCAGGGAGGGTGAAAAACTGTTTTTT.

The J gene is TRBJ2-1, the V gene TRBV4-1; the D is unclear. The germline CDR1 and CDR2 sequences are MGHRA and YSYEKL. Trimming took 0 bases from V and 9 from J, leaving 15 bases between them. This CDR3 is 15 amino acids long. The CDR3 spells CASSQDNSNWSEQFF. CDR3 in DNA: TGCGCCAGCAGCCAAGACAACTCTAATTGGAGTGAGCAGTTCTTC.

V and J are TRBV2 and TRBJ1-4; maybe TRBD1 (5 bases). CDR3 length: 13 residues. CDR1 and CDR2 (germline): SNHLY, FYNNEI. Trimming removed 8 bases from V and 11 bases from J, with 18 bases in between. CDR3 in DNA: TGTGCCAGCTACGTTGGGGGGTCTGGGAAACTGTTTTTT. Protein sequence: CASYVGGSGKLFF.